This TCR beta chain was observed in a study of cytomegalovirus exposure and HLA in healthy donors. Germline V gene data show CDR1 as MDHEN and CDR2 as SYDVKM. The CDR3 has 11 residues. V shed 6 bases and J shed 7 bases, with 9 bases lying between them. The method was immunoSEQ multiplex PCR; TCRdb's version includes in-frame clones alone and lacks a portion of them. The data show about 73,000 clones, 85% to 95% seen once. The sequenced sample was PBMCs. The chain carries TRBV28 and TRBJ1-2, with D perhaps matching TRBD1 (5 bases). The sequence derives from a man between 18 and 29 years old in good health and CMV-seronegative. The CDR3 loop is CASSRDFGYTF. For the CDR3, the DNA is TGTGCCAGCAGCCGGGACTTTGGCTACACCTTC.